These 30 T cell receptor beta chains were all obtained from the same sample, sequenced in a study of blood T cell repertoires in COVID-19. The table came from immunoSEQ multiplex PCR; TCRdb's copy has only in-frame clones and leaves some out. The data hold tens of thousands of clones, with 80% to 90% observed a single time. The sequenced sample was peripheral blood. Receptors originate from a man between 50 and 59 years old with active COVID-19.

This clone has only a few counts. The V gene is TRBV6-5, the J gene TRBJ1-1, with no clear D. Germline CDR1 is MNHEY and CDR2 is SVGAGI. Trimming left V 2 bases short and J 7 bases short, with 11 bases between. This CDR3 spans 13 amino acids. The CDR3 region has the DNA TGTGCCAGCAGTTACCCCGGGAGCGTTGAAGCTTTCTTT. Residues: CASSYPGSVEAFF.

The rearrangement uses TRBV6-4 and TRBJ2-1; 9 bases agree with TRBD1. There are 14 residues in the CDR3. From germline, CDR1 is MRHNA and CDR2 SNTAGT. V was pared by 5 bases and J by 3 bases, with 2 bases of the junction left unmatched. Here the CDR3 DNA reads TGTGCCAGCAGTAGACAGGGGGACTACAATGAGCAGTTCTTC. It codes for CASSRQGDYNEQFF.

This chain links TRBV4-1 with TRBJ2-5; 11 nucleotides align to TRBD2. J lost 4 bases, V lost 3 bases, and 7 bases had no gene match. This CDR3 has 16 amino acids. Per germline, CDR1 MGHRA and CDR2 YSYEKL. The CDR3, as DNA: TGCGCCAGCAGCCATGGCTCCGGGACTAGCGGAGAGACCCAGTACTTC. Amino acids: CASSHGSGTSGETQYF.

This rearrangement joins TRBV10-3 to TRBJ1-6; 7 bases match TRBD1. This CDR3 region has 13 residues. From germline, CDR1 is ENHRY and CDR2 SYGVKD. After removal of 6 bases from V and 5 bases from J, the junction contained 1 base not matched to a gene. The CDR3, as DNA: TGTGCCATCAGGGGACAGAATAATTCACCCCTCCACTTT. The encoded protein is CAIRGQNNSPLHF.

This chain links TRBV30 with TRBJ2-7, with D maybe TRBD2 (5 bases). Trimming removed 0 bases at V and 3 bases at J, with 9 bases between. CDR1 GTSNPN and CDR2 SVGIG come from the germline V gene (reference sequence). The CDR3 is 13 residues long. CDR3: CAWSVRGLYEQYF. For the CDR3, the DNA is TGTGCCTGGAGTGTACGCGGACTCTACGAGCAGTACTTC. The variable domain in full, completed from reference TRBV30 and TRBJ2-7, reads SQTIHQWPATLVQPVGSPLSLECTVEGTSNPNLYWYRQAAGRGLQLLFYSVGIGQISSEVPQNLSASRPQDRQFILSSKKLLLSDSGFYLCAWSVRGLYEQYFGPGTRLTVT.

The chain recombines TRBV19 with TRBJ2-2; 7 positions match TRBD1. The ends lost 4 bases at V and 9 bases at J; junction bases unmatched: 2. The CDR3 spans 12 residues. Germline-derived CDR1 and CDR2 are LNHDA and SQIVND (reference sequence). The CDR3 coding sequence is TGTGCCAGTAGTAGACAGGGAAGGGAGCTGTTTTTT. Translation gives CASSRQGRELFF.

Concerning this clone: Because the CDR3's place on the DNA is in doubt, the DNA is left out and the CDR3 is given as listed by TCRdb. This chain connects TRBV28 to TRBJ2-1; the D segment call TRBD2 is taken from the table without a DNA check. CDR1 is MDHEN and CDR2 is SYDVKM in the germline V gene. The length of the CDR3 is 17 amino acids, counting both ends. The CDR3 loop is CASSSSGGARSYNEQFF.

The rearrangement joins TRBV3-1 (or the pseudogene TRBV3-2) to TRBJ2-7, with D tentatively TRBD2 (7 bases). Germline V gene sequence: CDR1 LGHDT, CDR2 YNNKEL (reference sequence). CDR3 length: 14 residues. Trimming took 8 bases from V and 6 from J, leaving 20 bases between them. This CDR3 reads CASSEGRGIFEQYF. DNA of the CDR3: TGTGCCAGCTCCGAGGGGAGGGGGATCTTCGAGCAGTACTTC.

The chain couples TRBV19 to TRBJ1-5, with D possibly matching TRBD1 (6 bases). The V end lost 8 bases, the J end lost 0 bases, and 17 bases lay between the germline ends. The CDR3 contains 16 residues. CDR1 is LNHDA and CDR2 is SQIVND in the germline V gene (reference sequence). CDR3 bases: TGTGCCAGTGATACGGACAGAAAAAATAGCAATCAGCCCCAGCATTTT. It translates to CASDTDRKNSNQPQHF.

The chain combines TRBV27 with TRBJ2-5; D gene unclear. Trimming took off 5 bases at V and 4 bases at J, with 11 bases between the two ends. CDR1 is MNHEY, CDR2 SMNVEV, per germline (reference sequence). The CDR3 sequence is 13 residues long. The DNA for the CDR3 is TGTGCCAGCAGTCCTAATCCCCTAGAGACCCAGTACTTC. It encodes CASSPNPLETQYF.

V usage is TRBV5-1 and J usage is TRBJ2-3; tentatively, D is TRBD1 (6 bases). Germline CDR1 reads SGHRS; CDR2 reads YFSETQ. This CDR3 has 14 residues. Trimming left V 4 bases short and J 2 bases short, with 11 bases between. Here the CDR3 reads CASSPGTNTDTQYF. In nucleotides, the CDR3 is TGCGCCAGCAGCCCCGGGACAAACACAGATACGCAGTATTTT.

This sequence joins TRBV2 and TRBJ2-7; the match to TRBD2 covers 9 bases. V shed 6 bases and J 4 bases; nucleotides not matched to a gene: 7. Germline CDR1 reads SNHLY; CDR2 reads FYNNEI. The length of the CDR3 is 14 residues. The CDR3: CASSAGTSRYEQYF. The CDR3, as DNA: TGTGCCAGCAGCGCCGGGACTAGCCGGTACGAGCAGTACTTC.

This clone was picked up one time. This sequence joins TRBV5-4 and TRBJ2-2, with TRBD1 as a possible D gene (6 bases). V gave up 3 bases and J gave up 4 bases, with 16 bases separating them. Germline V CDR1 and CDR2: SGHNT, YYREEE (reference sequence). The CDR3 sequence is 16 residues long. The CDR3 DNA is TGTGCCAGCAGCTCTAACAGGGATTTGGGCACCGGGGAGCTGTTTTTT. Protein sequence: CASSSNRDLGTGELFF.

This chain links TRBV27 with TRBJ2-2, with D perhaps matching TRBD1 (6 bases). V was pared by 4 bases and J by 1 base, with 16 bases between. CDR3 length: 17 amino acids. Germline CDR1 MNHEY, CDR2 SMNVEV (reference sequence). The CDR3 DNA follows: TGTGCCAGCAGTTCTTTCGGGGCAGGGGAGAACACCGGGGAGCTGTTTTTT. This sequence encodes CASSSFGAGENTGELFF.

This chain connects TRBV7-3 to TRBJ2-2; no clear D. Germline lookup yields CDR1 SGHTA and CDR2 FQGTGA. The CDR3 extends over 15 amino acids. Deletions cut 1 base from V and 7 bases from J, with 13 bases between. CDR3 nucleotides: TGTGCCAGCAGCTTAATCCGTGCGGAAGGCGGGGAGCTGTTTTTT. Translation: CASSLIRAEGGELFF.

This chain links TRBV12-3 or TRBV12-4 with TRBJ2-2; D is unresolved. The CDR3 is 13 residues long. V was trimmed by 8 bases and J by 1 base, leaving 8 bases between them. CDR3 sequence (DNA): TGTGCCAGCGGGCAGGTGAACACCGGGGAGCTGTTTTTT. It yields the protein CASGQVNTGELFF.

The sample holds a few counts of this clone. The genes are TRBV19 and TRBJ1-5, with 7 bases that match TRBD1. With V trimmed by 3 bases and J by 5 bases, 4 bases remained unmatched. The CDR3 contains 14 residues. Germline V gene data show CDR1 as LNHDA and CDR2 as SQIVND (reference sequence). The CDR3 sequence is CASSIRQGDQPQHF. The CDR3 coding sequence is TGTGCCAGTAGTATCCGGCAGGGGGATCAGCCCCAGCATTTT.

This chain uses TRBV4-3 with TRBJ2-3; D is uncertain. V lost 0 bases, J lost 4 bases, and 8 bases lay in between. Germline CDR1 LGHNA, CDR2 YSLEER. The CDR3 is 14 amino acids. As DNA, the CDR3 is TGCGCCAGCAGCCAAGATTGGAGAGCAGATACGCAGTATTTT. Translated, it gives CASSQDWRADTQYF.

The chain is built from TRBV5-1 and TRBJ2-5, with 7 bases matching TRBD1. The CDR3 runs to 14 residues. Germline CDR1 reads SGHRS; CDR2 reads YFSETQ. The ends lost 2 bases at V and 3 bases at J; junction bases unmatched: 4. The CDR3 DNA sequence: TGCGCCAGCAGCTTAAGACAGGGAGAAGAGACCCAGTACTTC. It translates to CASSLRQGEETQYF.

The chain is built from TRBV28 and TRBJ2-5; no reliable D call. This CDR3 contains 13 residues. Germline V lookup: CDR1 MDHEN, CDR2 SYDVKM. The ends were cut back, 4 bases at V and 4 bases at J, with 10 bases in the middle. CDR3 amino acids: CASSWADGETQYF. CDR3 DNA sequence: TGTGCCAGCAGTTGGGCAGACGGAGAGACCCAGTACTTC. The whole variable domain, remainder taken from reference TRBV28 and TRBJ2-5, is DVKVTQSSRYLVKRTGEKVFLECVQDMDHENMFWYRQDPGLGLRLIYFSYDVKMKEKGDIPEGYSVSREKKERFSLILESASTNQTSMYLCASSWADGETQYFGPGTRLLVL.

The rearrangement uses TRBV19 and TRBJ2-7, with 8 bases matching TRBD1. Germline V CDR1 and CDR2: LNHDA, SQIVND (reference sequence). Trimming cost V 0 bases and J 7 bases; bases outside gene matches: 8. The CDR3 is 15 residues long. CDR3 in DNA: TGTGCCAGTAGTATAGAAGGGACAGGCCGATTAGAGCAGTACTTC. As protein: CASSIEGTGRLEQYF.

The chain joins TRBV18 to TRBJ1-4; 7 bases are a match to TRBD1. Germline V lookup: CDR1 KGHSH, CDR2 LQKENI. The CDR3 runs to 12 residues. J lost 16 bases, V lost 5 bases, and 10 bases had no gene match. The CDR3 reads CASSSRTGLRFF. DNA for the CDR3: TGTGCCAGCTCATCACGGACAGGCTTACGGTTTTTT.

The V call is TRBV2, the J call TRBJ1-5, with TRBD1 identical over 11 bases. The CDR3 is 16 residues long. J lost 1 base, V lost 6 bases, and 5 bases had no gene match. CDR1 and CDR2 from the germline V gene are SNHLY and FYNNEI. CDR3 coding DNA: TGTGCCAGCAGCGATGGGACAGGGGGAAGCAATCAGCCCCAGCATTTT. Translating gives CASSDGTGGSNQPQHF.

This clone was seen more than once but under ten times. J is TRBJ1-5 and V is TRBV4-1, with D possibly matching TRBD1 (6 bases). Germline V gene sequence: CDR1 MGHRA, CDR2 YSYEKL. The V end was cut by 1 base, the J end by 1 base, with 11 bases between. The CDR3 covers 16 residues. The CDR3: CASSQGGRNSNQPQHF. CDR3 nucleotides: TGCGCCAGCAGCCAAGGGGGGCGGAACAGCAATCAGCCCCAGCATTTT.

The rearrangement links TRBV29-1 to TRBJ1-5, with a tentative D call TRBD1 (5 bases). V dropped 6 bases and J dropped 1 base, with 13 bases sitting between them. CDR1 is SQVTM and CDR2 is ANQGSEA in the germline V gene. CDR3 size: 14 residues. CDR3 protein: CSVRQRGSNQPQHF. As DNA, the CDR3 is TGCAGCGTAAGGCAACGGGGGAGCAATCAGCCCCAGCATTTT.

The chain links TRBV9 to TRBJ2-5; 10 nucleotides align to TRBD1. The ends lost 4 bases at V and 3 bases at J; junction bases unmatched: 9. This CDR3 is built from 16 residues. CDR1 is SGDLS, CDR2 YYNGEE, per germline. The CDR3 spells CASSSGVGTGEETQYF. The CDR3 coding sequence is TGTGCCAGCAGCTCGGGGGTAGGGACAGGGGAAGAGACCCAGTACTTC.

The genes are TRBV28 and TRBJ1-5, with D perhaps matching TRBD1 (6 bases). V lost 0 bases and J lost 3, with 15 bases in between. Germline V gene sequence: CDR1 MDHEN, CDR2 SYDVKM. The CDR3 has 17 amino acids. The CDR3 sequence: CASSLWATGTNNQPQHF. The CDR3 DNA follows: TGTGCCAGCAGTTTATGGGCGACAGGTACCAACAATCAGCCCCAGCATTTT.

This sequence joins TRBV15 and TRBJ2-2, with D possibly matching TRBD2 (5 bases). V lost 0 bases to trimming and J lost 9 bases, with 11 bases between them. Germline V gene data show CDR1 as LNHNV and CDR2 as YYDKDF (reference sequence). This CDR3 contains 14 residues. In DNA, the CDR3 is TGTGCCACCAGCAGAGATCGAGGGAGCAGGGAGCTGTTTTTT. This codes for CATSRDRGSRELFF.

The genes are TRBV29-1 and TRBJ2-7; TRBD1 might be the D (5 bases). V shed 5 bases and J shed 0 bases, with 11 bases lying between them. Looked up from germline, CDR1 is SQVTM and CDR2 is ANQGSEA. CDR3 size: 13 residues. This CDR3 reads CSVFEDNSYEQYF. CDR3 sequence (DNA): TGCAGCGTTTTCGAGGACAACTCCTACGAGCAGTACTTC.

The rearrangement links TRBV14 to TRBJ1-3; the match to TRBD1 covers 9 bases. This CDR3 has 14 residues. The germline V gene has CDR1 SGHDN and CDR2 FVKESK. Germline trimming cut 4 bases from V and 2 bases from J; bases unmatched to any gene: 0. CDR3: CASSRQGAGNTIYF. CDR3 sequence (DNA): TGTGCCAGCAGCCGACAGGGGGCTGGAAACACCATATATTTT.